This TCR beta chain was profiled in a study of blood T cell repertoires in COVID-19. V lost 2 bases and J lost 9; bases outside the gene matches: 8. From germline, CDR1 is SNHLY and CDR2 FYNNEI. The CDR3 length is 15 residues. Libraries were prepared by immunoSEQ multiplex PCR; TCRdb keeps only in-frame clonotypes and omits some of them. The table records 200,000 to 300,000 clones, approximately 84% of them present only once. Sequencing input: peripheral blood. This rearrangement joins TRBV2 to TRBJ2-1; 9 positions match TRBD2. This clonotype originated in a man between 50 and 59 years old with acute or convalescent COVID-19. CDR3 residues: CASSEPGLAGPEQFF. CDR3 DNA: TGTGCCAGCAGTGAACCGGGACTAGCAGGGCCTGAGCAGTTCTTC.